This T cell receptor (beta chain) was sequenced for a study of identifying expanded T cells in peripheral blood. The data were produced by immunoSEQ multiplex PCR, yet TCRdb's version contains in-frame clones alone and is incomplete. Of about 130,000 clones detected, approximately 86% appear once; the ten largest clones hold around 8.4%. The CDR3 runs to 14 residues. V was clipped by 0 bases and J by 5 bases; unmatched bases: 2. CDR1 SGHRS and CDR2 YFSETQ come from the germline V gene. Sequencing was performed on blood. The sequence was collected from a person between 18 and 75 years old in good health. The rearrangement joins TRBV5-1 to TRBJ2-3; 8 bases map to TRBD1. Here the CDR3 DNA reads TGCGCCAGCAGCTTGGGGGACAGGCAAGATACGCAGTATTTT. This sequence encodes CASSLGDRQDTQYF.